The clone carrying this TCR beta chain occurred many times. Its antigen is still unknown. The source of the sample is a study of read filtering for tumor transcriptome and immune sequencing. Across the study: Mean patient age was approximately 66 years, range about 45 to 85; 16 to 20 male, 12 to 15 female.

With 5 bases removed from V and 7 bases from J, the gap between germline ends came to 24 bases. CDR3 length equals 17 residues. Germline CDR1 reads SGHTA; CDR2 reads FQGTGA. Molecular barcoded adaptors covering alpha/delta and beta/gamma chains were used on about 0.4 ug RNA. TCRdb passed the reads through MiXCR, listing each CDR3 protein once. Counted here are 100,000 to 150,000 distinct CDR3 sequences, about 12% occurring once; the ten biggest clones make up approximately 8%. Study-wide points: The CD138-negative fraction was mixed bone marrow immune cells, not pure T cells.

The sample taken for sequencing was a population of CD138-negative cells sorted from bone marrow. The chain couples TRBV7-3 to TRBJ2-1; TRBD2 might be the D (6 bases). The TCR sequence derives from a donor over 35 with multiple myeloma. CDR3 nucleotide sequence: TGTGCCAGCAGCCCAGGATCCCCTGGTAGCGGAGCTAATGAGCAGTTCTTC. It specifies CASSPGSPGSGANEQFF.